The 14 T cell receptor beta chains reported below all come from one sample, sequenced in a study of control samples from healthy donors and cancer patients. TCRdb's table, derived via immunoSEQ multiplex PCR, lists solely in-frame clones and lacks some. The table has around 130,000 clones, more than 80% seen once. The sequenced sample was blood. These receptor sequences come from a man between 45 and 60 years old in good health.

This clone occurred a few times. The rearrangement joins TRBV7-8 to TRBJ1-3; D uncertain. Germline V gene sequence: CDR1 SGHVS, CDR2 FQNEAQ. Trimming shortened V by 5 bases and J by 3 bases, and 14 bases separated the two germline ends. The CDR3 totals 15 residues. The CDR3 sequence is CASSPVRGLGNTIYF. In DNA form, the CDR3 reads TGTGCCAGCAGCCCGGTGCGAGGGCTTGGAAACACCATATATTTT.

This clone was counted a few times. This sequence joins TRBV5-6 and TRBJ2-7; 8 bases map to TRBD1. Germline CDR1 is SGHDT and CDR2 is YYEEEE. Trimming cost V 4 bases and J 1 base; bases outside gene matches: 4. The CDR3 extends over 14 amino acids. CDR3 in DNA: TGTGCCAGCAGCCTGGACAGGGAGTCCTACGAGCAGTACTTC. This translates into CASSLDRESYEQYF.

This clone has only a few counts. The gene calls are TRBV19 and TRBJ2-7, with TRBD1 as a possible D gene (7 bases). Trimming cost V 4 bases and J 0 bases, with 25 bases left between them. Germline V CDR1 and CDR2: LNHDA, SQIVND (reference sequence). There are 19 residues in the CDR3. The CDR3 bases are TGTGCCAGTAGTAAGGACAGCAGGGGGGTTCATCCTAGCTCCTACGAGCAGTACTTC. It codes for CASSKDSRGVHPSSYEQYF.

This chain's CDR3 is CASSLGGSSYNSPLHF. The CDR3, as DNA: TGCGCCAGCAGCTTGGGGGGAAGCTCCTATAATTCACCCCTCCACTTT. The rearrangement uses TRBV5-1 and TRBJ1-6; D remains ambiguous. CDR1 and CDR2 (germline): SGHRS, YFSETQ. The CDR3 has 16 residues. Trimming took off 0 bases at V and 0 bases at J, with 7 bases between the two ends.

V and J are TRBV5-1 and TRBJ1-1; D is undetermined. V shed 2 bases and J shed 6 bases, with 11 bases lying between them. From germline, CDR1 is SGHRS and CDR2 YFSETQ. CDR3 length: 13 residues. The CDR3 bases are TGCGCCAGCAGCTTACGCGGGCTGGCTGAAGCTTTCTTT. This translates into CASSLRGLAEAFF.

This chain connects TRBV2 to TRBJ1-2; 11 nucleotides align to TRBD1. CDR3 size: 16 residues. Germline lookup yields CDR1 SNHLY and CDR2 FYNNEI. The V segment lost 4 bases and the J segment 2 bases; nucleotides outside the gene matches: 6. The CDR3 here is CASSAKGTGGNYGYTF. DNA of the CDR3: TGTGCCAGCAGTGCCAAGGGGACAGGGGGAAACTATGGCTACACCTTC.

This clone has a single count. The rearrangement uses TRBV12-3 or TRBV12-4 and TRBJ1-6; D remains ambiguous. V lost 0 bases, J lost 4 bases, and 1 base lay in between. CDR3 size: 13 residues. The CDR3 DNA sequence: TGTGCCAGCAGTTTAGCTTATAATTCACCCCTCCACTTT. The encoded protein is CASSLAYNSPLHF.

V is TRBV3-1 (or the pseudogene TRBV3-2) and J is TRBJ1-1; D is undetermined. Germline CDR1 is LGHDT and CDR2 is YNNKEL (reference sequence). V lost 0 bases and J lost 0, with 20 bases in between. The CDR3 extends over 19 amino acids. CDR3 protein: CASSQDHTTPGGVNTEAFF. CDR3 nucleotide sequence: TGTGCCAGCAGCCAAGATCATACGACACCCGGAGGTGTGAACACTGAAGCTTTCTTT.

This rearrangement joins TRBV5-1 to TRBJ2-5; the D is unclear. Germline V gene data show CDR1 as SGHRS and CDR2 as YFSETQ. V lost 2 bases to trimming and J lost 8 bases, with 7 bases between them. CDR3 length: 11 residues. The CDR3 sequence is CASSFRETQYF. CDR3 nucleotide sequence: TGCGCCAGCAGCTTTAGGGAAACCCAGTACTTC.

The rearrangement links TRBV13 to TRBJ2-1; D gene uncertain. From germline, CDR1 is PRHDT and CDR2 FYEKMQ (reference sequence). The CDR3 runs to 14 residues. V lost 2 bases and J 4 bases, leaving 9 bases between the germline ends. The CDR3 DNA is TGTGCCAGCAGCTTAAAAGCGTTTTACAATGAGCAGTTCTTC. Its translation: CASSLKAFYNEQFF.

The V call is TRBV9, the J call TRBJ1-2; D ambiguous. This CDR3 has 15 amino acids. Germline CDR1 SGDLS, CDR2 YYNGEE. V was pared by 1 base and J by 14 bases, with 24 bases between. The chain's CDR3 is CASSVQPIGGVGRTF. CDR3 DNA: TGTGCCAGCAGCGTACAACCCATTGGTGGGGTCGGAAGAACCTTC. Full variable domain (outside the CDR3, taken from reference TRBV9 and TRBJ1-2): DSGVTQTPKHLITATGQRVTLRCSPRSGDLSVYWYQQSLDQGLQFLIQYYNGEERAKGNILERFSAQQFPDLHSELNLSSLELGDSALYFCASSVQPIGGVGRTFGSGTRLTVV.

The V call is TRBV4-3, the J call TRBJ2-7; maybe TRBD1 (5 bases). V was clipped by 3 bases and J by 6 bases, with 12 bases between them. Germline CDR1 is LGHNA and CDR2 is YSLEER. The CDR3 is 13 amino acids. The CDR3 spells CASSHTTQGEQYF. The CDR3 region has the DNA TGCGCCAGCAGCCATACTACCCAGGGCGAGCAGTACTTC.

The V gene is TRBV5-6, the J gene TRBJ1-2; no firm D call. Trimming pared 4 bases from V and 3 bases from J, leaving 16 bases between. Germline CDR1 SGHDT, CDR2 YYEEEE. This CDR3 is 15 amino acids long. In DNA, the CDR3 is TGTGCCAGCAGCCTGGGTCCCGGGGTCGACTATGGCTACACCTTC. Translation gives CASSLGPGVDYGYTF.

The chain uses TRBV24-1 and TRBJ2-5, with a tentative D call TRBD1 (6 bases). This CDR3 spans 14 amino acids. Between the trimmed V and J ends, which lost 3 bases and 2 bases, there was a span of 9 bases. In germline, CDR1 is KGHDR, CDR2 SFDVKD. This CDR3 reads CATSDPGQQETQYF. The CDR3 DNA reads as TGTGCCACCAGTGATCCAGGACAGCAAGAGACCCAGTACTTC.